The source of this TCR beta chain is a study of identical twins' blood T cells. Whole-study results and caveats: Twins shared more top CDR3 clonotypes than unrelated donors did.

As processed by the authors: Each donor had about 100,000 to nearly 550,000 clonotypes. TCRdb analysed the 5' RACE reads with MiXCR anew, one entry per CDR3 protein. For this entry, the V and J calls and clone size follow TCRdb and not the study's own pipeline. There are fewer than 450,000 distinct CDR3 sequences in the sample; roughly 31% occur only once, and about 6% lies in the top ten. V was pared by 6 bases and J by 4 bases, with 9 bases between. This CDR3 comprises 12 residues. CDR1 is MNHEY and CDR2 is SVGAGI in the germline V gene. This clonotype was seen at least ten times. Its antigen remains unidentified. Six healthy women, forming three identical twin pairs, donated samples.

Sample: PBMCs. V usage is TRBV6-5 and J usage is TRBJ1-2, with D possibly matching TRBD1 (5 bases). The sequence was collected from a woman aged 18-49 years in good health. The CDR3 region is CASSPGTYGYTF. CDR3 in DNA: TGTGCCAGCAGCCCTGGGACCTATGGCTACACCTTC.